This T cell receptor beta chain was sequenced for a study of blood T cells in healthy people across ages (dated by TCRdb to between 2014 and 2016). Regarding the study in general: In model experiments, roughly one uniquely barcoded TCR beta cDNA molecule per two T cells was captured by template switching. The donors were divided into four age groups: young (average roughly 15 years), middle-aged (approximately 39), aged (approximately 59) and long-lived (82). For two donors (one aged 18 to 30 and one aged 80 or older), the study analyzed two additional independent replicas of 1 million unique cDNA reads from the same blood draw. To track age-related changes in TCR beta repertoire diversity, the study relied on deep sequencing normalized with unique cDNA molecular identifiers. Study-wide findings and limitations: Estimates of total diversity from one million sequenced T cells were regarded as lower bounds and underestimates. Because the CMV infection status of the donors was unknown, age-related changes in expanded clonotypes may potentially have been confounded. There was a strong correlation between observed TCR beta diversity and the percentage of naive T cells measured by flow cytometry. Observed TCR beta diversity per million T cells fell roughly linearly with age, and a significant reduction was already apparent by age roughly 40. Bulk unsorted PBMC profiling prevented conclusive comparison of naive and antigen-experienced compartments. Compared with the aged group, the long-lived group had more naive CD4+ T cells, fewer expanded clones and increased TCR diversity, suggesting age selection.

Spanning cysteine to phenylalanine, the CDR3 consists of 19 amino acids. Solely the CDR3 DNA is kept, with 57 bases framed from the first base. From V the trimming removes 0 bases and from J it removes 0 bases, while the gene matches leave 12 bases of the junction unaccounted for. CDR1 DFQATT and CDR2 SNEGSKA were looked up in the germline V gene (reference sequence). The library was prepared using 5' RACE. The sequencer was an Illumina HiSeq 2500. A second roughly 7 to 11 cycle PCR used a sample-barcoded 5' primer and a J-beta primer mix. Each TCR beta cDNA molecule received a unique molecular identifier from a template-switch 5' adaptor carrying 12 random nucleotides. Each sample yielded at least 3 million CDR3-containing paired-end reads. First-strand cDNA synthesis was performed from all RNA using the Mint cDNA synthesis kit, with priming by a TRBC-specific oligonucleotide. After uracil-DNA glycosylase treatment, a first 18-cycle PCR used universal primers M1SS and BC2_uni_R on all cDNA. The original pipeline was this. Each sample was normalized by randomly selecting 1 million high-quality reads, each carrying a distinct molecular identifier. Instead of being binned into consensus sequences, reads that shared molecular identifiers were thrown out. MiTCR, run with a Q25 quality threshold and the strictest error-elimination algorithm, handled CDR3 identification, clonotype clustering and error correction. A nonparametric unseen species model using Euler transformation provided a lower-bound estimate of total TCR beta diversity. TCRdb handled the public reads itself, with Q25 trimming in fastp and clone calling in MiXCR, and kept productive beta chains. Every entry covers one CDR3 protein and lists the most common genes and DNA from its rows. These V and J calls are TCRdb output, not the study's own analysis. Across this sample there are about 800,000 distinct CDR3 sequences, with roughly 25% seen only once. The ten largest clones capture 3% to 4.5% of the sample.

Systemically healthy Caucasian individuals from Russia, roughly 40 in total and aged roughly 6 to 100 years, were included as donors. About 9.8 milliliters of peripheral blood were drawn from each donor into EDTA-treated Vacutainer tubes. Ficoll-Paque density-gradient centrifugation was used to isolate PBMCs, with at least 6 million per sample. Trizol reagent was used to extract total RNA from PBMCs, with at least 6 micrograms per sample. The percentages of naive CD45RAhigh/CD27high T cells were determined by flow cytometry on a PBMC aliquot from every donor. This clonotype was picked up a small number of times. Its binding antigen is unknown. No much larger clone is present one base from it, and per-base qualities are unavailable. These data also featured in a second study, about T cells of mothers and their children. The second investigation adds: The donors were nine systemically healthy Caucasian individuals, made up of three mothers and their six children. cDNA synthesis consumed the entire amount of extracted RNA, loaded at roughly 1.5 ug RNA in each 15 ul reaction. Sample barcodes and 2-4 random nucleotides were added via the M1S primer in the second PCR. Over 8.5 million TCR beta CDR3 reads were obtained for each mother, and 2.7 million or so reads were obtained for each child. Thymic selection shapes the output of TCR recombination in a similar way in related and unrelated pairs, and inherited differences have a minor effect. Normalized repertoire overlap was always slightly but never significantly higher in related than unrelated mother-child pairs. No persistent microchimeric T cell clones were detected, at a sensitivity of approximately 90 clones per million clonotypes. The study used deep NGS to compare TCR beta repertoires of mothers and children, seeking features distinguishing related mother-child pairs from unrelated individuals. Mothers averaged about 40 +/- 4 years of age and children averaged about 10 +/- 4 years. After adapter ligation was performed with NEBNext reagents, the libraries were sequenced on an Illumina HiSeq 2000 with 100+100 nt paired-end reads. To prevent cross-contamination, the mother and child libraries were prepared one month apart and sequenced in separate runs. For each donor, between roughly 500,000 and 2,100,000 distinct TCR beta clonotypes were identified. Naive TCR beta clonotypes were estimated from low-frequency clonotypes matched to each donor's FACS-determined naive share, without sorting.

The chain is assembled from TRBV20-1 and TRBJ2-2, with 8 central nucleotides matching TRBD2. Sequencing was performed on blood. This TCR derives from a boy younger than 18 in good health. The DNA is TGCAGTGCTAGAGAGATATTGGGGGAGGGACTAGCGAACACCGGGGAGCTGTTTTTT. It encodes CSAREILGEGLANTGELFF.